This T cell receptor (beta chain) was observed in a study of T-cell reconstitution after alpha-beta-depleted transplantation in children. Only a few counts were recorded for this clonotype. The authors prepared the TCRbeta library with unique molecular identifiers. TCRdb re-called the PCR reads with MiXCR, one entry per CDR3 protein. The data show around 380,000 distinct CDR3 sequences, with under 13% seen just once and roughly 5.1% held by the top ten. CDR3 length: 15 residues. CDR1 ENHRY and CDR2 SYGVKD come from the germline V gene. The V segment lost 4 bases and the J segment 4 bases; nucleotides outside the gene matches: 3.

This rearrangement joins TRBV10-3 to TRBJ2-2; 10 positions agree with TRBD1. The sample in question was PBMCs from the stem cell graft donor, obtained from the stem cell graft. The source is a human donor who donated a stem cell graft to a child with acute myeloid leukemia. CDR3 coding DNA: TGTGCCATCAGTGGGACAGGGGGGTCCACCGGGGAGCTGTTTTTT. It translates to CAISGTGGSTGELFF.